This passage covers 18 T cell receptor beta chains from one sample sequenced in a study of regulatory T cells in long-lasting Graves disease. Stated time point: newly diagnosed GD, antithyroid drugs for less than 3 months. After RNA was extracted from PBMCs, the TCR library was made from it. Construction of the TCR beta libraries employed iRepertoire HTBI primers in conjunction with Arm-PCR of CDR3 regions. TCRdb recomputed calls from the multiplex PCR reads with MiXCR, one row per CDR3 protein. Among 410,000 or so distinct CDR3 sequences listed, more than 12% were seen once. These data were also reused for a study on T cells in Graves' hyperthyroidism and ophthalmopathy.

The specimen comprised peripheral blood mononuclear cells (PBMCs), sampled at new diagnosis, from a patient treated with antithyroid drugs. These TCRs come from a woman aged 30 to 39 with Graves disease.

This clonotype was seen ten or more times. The chain links TRBV12-3 or TRBV12-4 to TRBJ2-4, with D possibly being TRBD2 (6 bases). This CDR3 has 14 amino acids. Trimming cost V 2 bases and J 5 bases, with 10 bases left between them. The CDR3 is CASSLWTTQNIQYF. The DNA of the CDR3 is TGTGCCAGCAGTTTATGGACTACACAAAACATTCAGTACTTC.

This clonotype showed up many times. V gene TRBV11-3 combines with J gene TRBJ2-3, with D tentatively TRBD2 (6 bases). CDR3 size: 15 residues. Trimming stripped 5 bases from V and 4 bases from J, with 16 bases between. CDR1 and CDR2 (germline): SGHNT, YENEEA. CDR3 region: CASSPLAGRADTQYF. CDR3 nucleotide sequence: TGTGCCAGCAGCCCCCTGGCGGGACGGGCAGATACGCAGTATTTT.

This clonotype was counted ten times or more. The V call is TRBV7-3, the J call TRBJ2-5; D unclear. Germline-derived CDR1 and CDR2 are SGHTA and FQGTGA. The CDR3 consists of 14 residues. Trimming took off 0 bases at V and 5 bases at J, with 10 bases between the two ends. CDR3 bases: TGTGCCAGCAGCTTAACGCCGGGCGTGGAGACCCAGTACTTC. Translating it yields CASSLTPGVETQYF.

This clonotype came up many times. This chain connects TRBV4-1 to TRBJ2-7; 8 bases are a match to TRBD2. The trim removed 4 bases at V and 3 bases at J, leaving 5 bases unmatched. Germline V gives CDR1 MGHRA, CDR2 YSYEKL. This CDR3 spans 14 amino acids. The CDR3 here is CASSRSSGNYEQYF. The DNA of the CDR3 is TGCGCCAGCAGCCGGAGTAGCGGGAACTACGAGCAGTACTTC.

This clonotype came up a few times. V usage is TRBV10-3 and J usage is TRBJ1-5; no clear D gene. The CDR3 runs 15 residues. V was shortened by 8 bases and J by 2 bases, with 16 bases between the two germline ends. Germline CDR1 and CDR2: ENHRY and SYGVKD. CDR3 loop: CAIAEGGSGNQPQHF. The CDR3 DNA is TGTGCCATCGCCGAAGGTGGGTCAGGCAATCAGCCCCAGCATTTT.

The rearrangement links TRBV19 to TRBJ2-6; 8 nucleotides align to TRBD1. V shed 3 bases, J shed 2 bases, and the junction held 3 bases outside the gene matches. CDR1 is LNHDA, CDR2 SQIVND, per germline (reference sequence). The CDR3 runs to 16 residues. DNA for the CDR3: TGTGCCAGTAGTATGGCAGGGGGCGCTGGGGCCAACGTCCTGACTTTC. Translated: CASSMAGGAGANVLTF.

This clonotype was seen only once. The chain carries TRBV7-2 and TRBJ1-1; TRBD1 is a possible D gene (6 bases). Deletions cut 2 bases from V and 3 bases from J, with 19 bases between. This CDR3 has 17 amino acids. Germline V gives CDR1 SGHTA, CDR2 FQGNSA. DNA for the CDR3: TGTGCCAGCAGCTTATCCAGAGGTGGACAGTTACACACTGAAGCTTTCTTT. Protein: CASSLSRGGQLHTEAFF.

Many counts were recorded for this clonotype. The gene calls are TRBV28 and TRBJ1-6; D is unclear. V shed 6 bases and J shed 2 bases, with 8 bases lying between them. Per the germline V gene, CDR1 is MDHEN and CDR2 is SYDVKM. The CDR3 is 14 residues long. This chain's CDR3 is CASSPPPYNSPLHF. The CDR3 nucleotides read TGTGCCAGCAGCCCCCCCCCCTATAATTCACCCCTCCACTTT.

This chain joins TRBV5-4 and TRBJ1-1, with D hard to call. CDR1 is SGHNT and CDR2 is YYREEE in the germline V gene (reference sequence). This CDR3 is 13 amino acids long. V dropped 9 bases and J dropped 0 bases, with 12 bases sitting between them. The CDR3 reads CATTADLNTEAFF. As DNA, the CDR3 is TGTGCCACCACGGCTGATTTGAACACTGAAGCTTTCTTT.

This chain connects TRBV9 to TRBJ2-1; D gene ambiguous. The CDR3 totals 16 residues. From germline, CDR1 is SGDLS and CDR2 YYNGEE. The V and J ends lost 0 bases and 5 bases respectively, with 15 bases between them. This CDR3 is CASSVDGWGSDNEQFF. The CDR3 coding sequence is TGTGCCAGCAGCGTAGACGGGTGGGGTTCGGACAATGAGCAGTTCTTC.

The chain links TRBV5-5 to TRBJ2-5, with TRBD2 matching over 7 bases. This CDR3 comprises 16 residues. Per the germline V gene, CDR1 is SGHKS and CDR2 is YYEKEE (reference sequence). Trimming at V came to 6 bases and at J to 7 bases, leaving 18 bases not matched to a gene. CDR3 sequence: CASTTGGWGRVGTQYF. DNA of the CDR3: TGTGCCAGCACCACCGGGGGGTGGGGACGAGTTGGGACCCAGTACTTC.

This chain uses TRBV5-1 with TRBJ2-3; no definite D call. V lost 2 bases and J lost 6, with 10 bases in between. The CDR3 sequence is 13 residues long. Germline CDR1 is SGHRS and CDR2 is YFSETQ. In DNA form, the CDR3 reads TGCGCCAGCAGCTTCCGGTTTTCTGATACGCAGTATTTT. Encoded protein: CASSFRFSDTQYF.

This clonotype has more than one count but fewer than ten. A read error may be the cause here, since a much bigger clone is one base away. The chain joins TRBV14 to TRBJ2-1; D is possibly TRBD1 or TRBD2 (5 bases each). Germline V gene lookup returns CDR1 SGHDN and CDR2 FVKESK. The V end was cut by 1 base, the J end by 6 bases, with 7 bases between. The CDR3 has 13 residues. In nucleotides, the CDR3 is TGTGCCAGCAGCCAAGGGGGGTTCAATGAGCAGTTCTTC. Its protein product is CASSQGGFNEQFF. Using reference TRBV14 and TRBJ2-1 for the parts outside the CDR3, the full variable domain is EAGVTQFPSHSVIEKGQTVTLRCDPISGHDNLYWYRRVMGKEIKFLLHFVKESKQDESGMPNNRFLAERTGGTYSTLKVQPAELEDSGVYFCASSQGGFNEQFFGPGTRLTVL.

The table lists this clonotype with many counts. The rearrangement uses TRBV7-3 and TRBJ2-1; possible D gene TRBD1, 6 bases. Germline CDR1 SGHTA, CDR2 FQGTGA. This CDR3 spans 16 amino acids. The V end lost 5 bases, the J end lost 3 bases, and 17 bases lay between the germline ends. The CDR3 region is CASSPRVKDSYNEQFF. The CDR3 bases are TGTGCCAGCAGCCCCCGAGTAAAGGACAGCTACAATGAGCAGTTCTTC.

The V call is TRBV10-2, the J call TRBJ2-1; D perhaps matches TRBD1 (6 bases). The CDR3 loop spans 16 amino acids. CDR1 WSHSY and CDR2 SAAADI come from the germline V gene. V was cut by 8 bases and J by 0 bases, with 17 bases left in between. The CDR3, as DNA: TGCGCCAGCGGGGGCACAGGGAAAAACTCCTACAATGAGCAGTTCTTC. It specifies CASGGTGKNSYNEQFF.

This clonotype was detected many times. The V and J genes are TRBV20-1 and TRBJ1-6; tentative D call: TRBD1 (6 bases). The CDR3 runs to 15 residues. V shed 7 bases and J shed 10 bases, with 23 bases lying between them. Germline lookup yields CDR1 DFQATT and CDR2 SNEGSKA (reference sequence). The CDR3, as DNA: TGCAGTGTTGGCGGACAGACAGGCTCCCCGTCACCCCTCCACTTT. This encodes CSVGGQTGSPSPLHF.

This clonotype has just a few counts. V and J are TRBV10-3 and TRBJ1-3, with D possibly matching TRBD1 (5 bases). V lost 8 bases, J lost 4 bases, and 15 bases lay in between. This CDR3 has 14 amino acids. Germline V gene sequence: CDR1 ENHRY, CDR2 SYGVKD. CDR3 loop: CAILIRAEGNTIYF. The CDR3 DNA reads as TGTGCCATCTTAATCAGGGCCGAGGGAAACACCATATATTTT.

This clonotype has only a few counts. CDR3 protein: CASSFYRTIYF. The DNA of the CDR3 is TGTGCCAGCAGTTTTTACCGCACCATATATTTT. This chain links TRBV12-3 or TRBV12-4 with TRBJ1-3; D not certain. The CDR3 is 11 amino acids. With 3 bases removed from V and 9 bases from J, the gap between germline ends came to 6 bases.